A selection of T cell receptor beta chains follows, all from one sample in a study of blood T cell repertoires in COVID-19. Sequencing used immunoSEQ multiplex PCR; TCRdb keeps in-frame clones, though not all of them. The sample shows some 210,000 clones, about four fifths of them seen only once. Sequencing used peripheral blood. Source of these receptors: a woman between 35 and 50 years old with acute or convalescent COVID-19. Each CDR3 is given with its conserved first and last residue. A D gene is named only where the DNA matches it firmly. The size entry is marked missing in some rows and otherwise reads once, few, many or a size class.

>TRBJ2-1|NA|TRBV7-9|NA|16
TGTGCCAGCAGCCCCCGGGCGGGACGGGTCTACAATGAGCAGTTCTTC
CASSPRAGRVYNEQFF
>TRBJ2-1|NA|TRBV3-1/TRBV3-2|NA|12
TGTGCCACCACGCCTAGCAACAATGAGCAGTTCTTC
CATTPSNNEQFF
>TRBJ1-2|NA|TRBV7-2|TRBD1|15
TGTGCCAGCAGCCCGGACAGGGATTTCCTCTATGGCTACACCTTC
CASSPDRDFLYGYTF
>TRBJ2-2|once|TRBV7-2|NA|12
TGTGCCAGCAGCTTGCGGACCGGGGAGCTGTTTTTT
CASSLRTGELFF
>TRBJ1-6|NA|TRBV2|TRBD1|16
TGTGCCAGCACCGAAAGCGGGACAGGGCTAAATTCACCCCTCCACTTT
CASTESGTGLNSPLHF
>TRBJ2-5|NA|TRBV19|TRBD2|15
TGTGCCAGCGCCGGGACTAGCGGGAAGGCAGAGACCCAGTACTTC
CASAGTSGKAETQYF
>TRBJ1-1|NA|TRBV2|NA|15
TGTGCCAGCAGTGAAGGACTCCCCGCGAACACTGAAGCTTTCTTT
CASSEGLPANTEAFF
>TRBJ2-2|NA|TRBV9|TRBD1|15
TGTGCCAGCAGCGAACAGGGGGAGTACACCGGGGAGCTGTTTTTT
CASSEQGEYTGELFF
>TRBJ2-7|NA|TRBV18|NA|12
TGTGCCAGCTCACCCCCGGCGGGTGAGCAGTACTTC
CASSPPAGEQYF
>TRBJ2-7|NA|TRBV9|TRBD2|16
TGTGCCAGCAGCTCGGGACTAGCGGTAAGCTCCTACGAGCAGTACTTC
CASSSGLAVSSYEQYF
>TRBJ1-1|NA|TRBV27|NA|11
TGTGCCAGCAGTTTAGGCCATGAAGCTTTCTTT
CASSLGHEAFF
>TRBJ2-7|NA|TRBV29-1|NA|13
TGCAGCGCAGGGGGGGTAGGGGACTACGAGCAGTACTTC
CSAGGVGDYEQYF
>TRBJ2-5|few|TRBV2|NA|12
TGTGCCAGCAGTGACGACTCTAACACCCAGTACTTC
CASSDDSNTQYF
>TRBJ2-7|once|TRBV4-1|NA|15
TGCGCCAGCAGCCAGCCGGGGGACAGCTTCTACGAGCAGTACTTC
CASSQPGDSFYEQYF
>TRBJ1-1|NA|TRBV19|TRBD1|17
TGTGCCAGTAGACTCCAAACAGGGGCACCGTCCCTGACTGAAGCTTTCTTT
CASRLQTGAPSLTEAFF
>TRBJ1-2|NA|TRBV6-5|TRBD1|13
TGTGCCAGCAGTAAGGGACAGGGCTGGGGCTACACCTTC
CASSKGQGWGYTF
>TRBJ2-1|few|TRBV7-2|NA|14
TGTGCCAGCAGCCCAGGGCGGTTAACAGTTGAGCAGTTCTTC
CASSPGRLTVEQFF
>TRBJ2-7|NA|TRBV19|NA|14
TGTGCCAGTAGTATTAGCAGGGCTTCCTACGAGCAGTACTTC
CASSISRASYEQYF
>TRBJ2-7|NA|TRBV5-1|TRBD2|18
TGCGCCAGCAGCTTGCGGGGCCATCTAGCGGAGCGCTCCTACGAGCAGTACTTC
CASSLRGHLAERSYEQYF
>TRBJ2-1|NA|TRBV3-1/TRBV3-2|NA|15
TGTGCCAGCAGCCAAGGGGGACATTCCTACAATGAGCAGTTCTTC
CASSQGGHSYNEQFF
>TRBJ2-7|NA|TRBV11-2|NA|13
TGTGCCAGCAGCGCTAGACAGAACTACGAGCAGTACTTC
CASSARQNYEQYF
>TRBJ1-5|NA|TRBV19|TRBD1|14
TGTGCCAGTAGTCTCGGGACAGGTAATCAGCCCCAGCATTTT
CASSLGTGNQPQHF
>TRBJ2-5|NA|TRBV19|NA|15
TGTGCCAGTAGTCCCGGACGAACCACAGGGGAGACCCAGTACTTC
CASSPGRTTGETQYF
>TRBJ2-7|NA|TRBV6-2/TRBV6-3|TRBD2|13
TGTGCCAGCAGTATAGCGGGGGCCTACGAGCAGTACTTC
CASSIAGAYEQYF
>TRBJ2-3|NA|TRBV5-1|TRBD2|17
TGCGCCAGCAGCTCATACCCCACTAGCGGGATCACAGATACGCAGTATTTT
CASSSYPTSGITDTQYF
>TRBJ1-5|once|TRBV5-8|NA|14
TGTGCCAGCAGCGGGGGGTTGGGCAATCAGCCCCAGCATTTT
CASSGGLGNQPQHF
>TRBJ2-2|NA|TRBV19|TRBD2|16
TGTGCCAGTACCGGGACTAGCGGGGTGGCCACCGGGGAGCTGTTTTTT
CASTGTSGVATGELFF
>TRBJ2-1|NA|TRBV30|NA|12
TGTGCCTGCCGGAGCTCCTACAATGAGCAGTTCTTC
CACRSSYNEQFF
>TRBJ2-1|NA|TRBV7-3|TRBD1|14
TGTGCCAGCAGCTTATCTAGGGGGCTCGGTGAGCAGTTCTTC
CASSLSRGLGEQFF
>TRBJ2-7|once|TRBV3-1/TRBV3-2|TRBD1|15
TGTGCCAGCAGCGGATTTGGGGACAGGGGGCTGGAGCAGTACTTC
CASSGFGDRGLEQYF
>TRBJ2-1|few|TRBV2|TRBD2|16
TGTGCCAGCAGTGAGGGACTAGCGGCCTCCTACAATGAGCAGTTCTTC
CASSEGLAASYNEQFF
>TRBJ2-4|NA|TRBV5-4|NA|14
TGTGCCAGCAGCTTGAGGGGCAGGGAAGACATTCAGTACTTC
CASSLRGREDIQYF
>TRBJ2-2|few|TRBV21-1|NA|15
TGTGCCAGCAGCAGAGTGGCAGGGGTCACCGGGGAGCTGTTTTTT
CASSRVAGVTGELFF
>TRBJ2-7|many|TRBV6-5|TRBD2|14
TGTGCCAGCAGTTACACTAGCGGGCCCTACGAGCAGTACTTC
CASSYTSGPYEQYF
>TRBJ2-5|NA|TRBV11-3|NA|16
TGTGCCAGCAGCCGACCGACCCCCCAGGGGGGAGAGACCCAGTACTTC
CASSRPTPQGGETQYF
>TRBJ2-1|NA|TRBV19|TRBD1|15
TGTGCCACGCGGCCCGGGACAGGGGGTTACAATGAGCAGTTCTTC
CATRPGTGGYNEQFF
>TRBJ1-1|few|TRBV19|NA|14
TGTGCCAGTAGTATGGGGGCGCGAAGCACTGAAGCTTTCTTT
CASSMGARSTEAFF
>TRBJ2-7|once|TRBV7-2|NA|18
TGTGCCAGCAGCTTAGAGAGCTCCCTTAGCGGCTCCAACTACGAGCAGTACTTC
CASSLESSLSGSNYEQYF
>TRBJ1-6|NA|TRBV2|NA|18
TGTGCCAGCAGTGCCCGCAGGGGCGAAAGCTCCTATAATTCACCCCTCCACTTT
CASSARRGESSYNSPLHF
>TRBJ1-4|NA|TRBV27|NA|13
TGTGCCAGCAGCCGTCCAGGGTCTGAAAAACTGTTTTTT
CASSRPGSEKLFF
>TRBJ1-2|NA|TRBV4-3|NA|14
TGCGCCAGCAGCTACAACTCGGCGGGTCGCGGCTACACCTTC
CASSYNSAGRGYTF
>TRBJ2-2|NA|TRBV2|NA|15
TGTGCCAGCAATAGGGGTACCCTGAACACCGGGGAGCTGTTTTTT
CASNRGTLNTGELFF